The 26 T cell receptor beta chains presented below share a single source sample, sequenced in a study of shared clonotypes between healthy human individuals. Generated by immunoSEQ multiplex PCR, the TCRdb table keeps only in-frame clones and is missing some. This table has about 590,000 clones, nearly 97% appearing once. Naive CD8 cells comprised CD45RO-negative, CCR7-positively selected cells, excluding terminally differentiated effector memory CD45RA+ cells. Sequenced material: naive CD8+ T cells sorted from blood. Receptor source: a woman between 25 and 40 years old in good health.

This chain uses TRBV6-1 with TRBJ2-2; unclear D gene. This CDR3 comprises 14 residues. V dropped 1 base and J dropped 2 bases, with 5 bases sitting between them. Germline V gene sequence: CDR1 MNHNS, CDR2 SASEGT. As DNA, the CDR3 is TGTGCCAGCAGTGAAGACGGCAACACCGGGGAGCTGTTTTTT. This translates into CASSEDGNTGELFF.

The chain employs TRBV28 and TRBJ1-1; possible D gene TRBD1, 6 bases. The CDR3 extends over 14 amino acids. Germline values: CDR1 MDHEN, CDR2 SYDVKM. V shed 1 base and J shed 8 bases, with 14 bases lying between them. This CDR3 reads CASSLFRGQQEAFF. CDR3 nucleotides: TGTGCCAGCAGTTTATTCCGCGGACAGCAGGAAGCTTTCTTT.

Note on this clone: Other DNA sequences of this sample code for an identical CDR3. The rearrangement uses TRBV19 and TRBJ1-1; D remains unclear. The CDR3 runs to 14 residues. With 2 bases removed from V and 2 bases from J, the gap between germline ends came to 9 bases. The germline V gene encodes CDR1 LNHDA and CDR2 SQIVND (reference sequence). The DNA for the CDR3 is TGTGCCAGTAGTATATGGGGAGGCAACACTGAAGCTTTCTTT. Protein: CASSIWGGNTEAFF.

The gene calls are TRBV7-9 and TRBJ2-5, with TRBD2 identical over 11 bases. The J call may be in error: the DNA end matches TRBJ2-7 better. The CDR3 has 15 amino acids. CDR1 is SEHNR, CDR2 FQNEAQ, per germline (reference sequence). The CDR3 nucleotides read TGTGCCAGCAGCTTAGGGGGACTAGCGGAGTACGAGCAGTACTTC. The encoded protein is CASSLGGLAEYEQYF.

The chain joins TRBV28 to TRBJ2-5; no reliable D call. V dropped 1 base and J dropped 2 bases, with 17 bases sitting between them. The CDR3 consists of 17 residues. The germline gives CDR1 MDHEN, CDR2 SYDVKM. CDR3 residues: CASSLFPARGRQETQYF. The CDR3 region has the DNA TGTGCCAGCAGTTTATTTCCCGCTAGAGGTCGGCAAGAGACCCAGTACTTC.

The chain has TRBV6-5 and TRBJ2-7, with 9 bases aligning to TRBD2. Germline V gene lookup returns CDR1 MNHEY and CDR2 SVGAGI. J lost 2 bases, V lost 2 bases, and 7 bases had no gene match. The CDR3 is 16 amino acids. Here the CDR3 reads CASSYGLASGAYEQYF. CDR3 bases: TGTGCCAGCAGTTACGGCTTGGCTAGCGGGGCCTACGAGCAGTACTTC.

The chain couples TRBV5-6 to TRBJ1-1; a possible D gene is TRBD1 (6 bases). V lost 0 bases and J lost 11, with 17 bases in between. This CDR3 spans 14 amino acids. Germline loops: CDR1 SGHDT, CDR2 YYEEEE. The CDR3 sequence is CASSLATGRFWAFF. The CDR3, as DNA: TGTGCCAGCAGCTTGGCCACAGGGCGTTTTTGGGCTTTCTTT. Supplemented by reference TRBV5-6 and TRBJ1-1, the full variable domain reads DAGVTQSPTHLIKTRGQQVTLRCSPKSGHDTVSWYQQALGQGPQFIFQYYEEEERQRGNFPDRFSGHQFPNYSSELNVNALLLGDSALYLCASSLATGRFWAFFGQGTRLTVV.

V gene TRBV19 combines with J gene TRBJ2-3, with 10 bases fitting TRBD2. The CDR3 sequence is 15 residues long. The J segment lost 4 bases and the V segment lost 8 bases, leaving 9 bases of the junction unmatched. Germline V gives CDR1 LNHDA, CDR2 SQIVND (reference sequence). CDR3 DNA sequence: TGTGCCAGTGATGAGCGGGAGGGCCGTGCAGATACGCAGTATTTT. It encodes CASDEREGRADTQYF.

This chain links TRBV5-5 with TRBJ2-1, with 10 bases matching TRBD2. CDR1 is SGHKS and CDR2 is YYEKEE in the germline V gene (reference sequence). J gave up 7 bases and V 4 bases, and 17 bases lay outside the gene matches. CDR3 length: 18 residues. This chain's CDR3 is CASSPSPITSGIGNEQFF. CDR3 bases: TGTGCCAGCAGCCCCTCCCCGATTACTAGCGGGATAGGTAATGAGCAGTTCTTC.

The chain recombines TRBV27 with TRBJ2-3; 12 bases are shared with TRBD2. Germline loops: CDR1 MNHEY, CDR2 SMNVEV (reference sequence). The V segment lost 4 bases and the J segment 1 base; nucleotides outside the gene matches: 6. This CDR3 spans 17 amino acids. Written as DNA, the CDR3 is TGTGCCAGCAGTTGGACTAGCGGGAATGGCGGCACAGATACGCAGTATTTT. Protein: CASSWTSGNGGTDTQYF.

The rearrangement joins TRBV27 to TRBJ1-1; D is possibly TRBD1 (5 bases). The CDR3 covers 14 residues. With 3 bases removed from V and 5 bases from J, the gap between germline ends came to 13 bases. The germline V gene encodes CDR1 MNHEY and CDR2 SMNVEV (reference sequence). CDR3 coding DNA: TGTGCCAGCAGTTTGGGGGGTCCGGGGACTGAAGCTTTCTTT. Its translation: CASSLGGPGTEAFF.

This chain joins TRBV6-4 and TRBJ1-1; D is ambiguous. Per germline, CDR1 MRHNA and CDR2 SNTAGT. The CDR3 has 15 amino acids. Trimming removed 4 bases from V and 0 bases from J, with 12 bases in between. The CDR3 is CASSVGPEMNTEAFF. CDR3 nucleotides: TGTGCCAGCAGTGTTGGGCCGGAGATGAACACTGAAGCTTTCTTT.

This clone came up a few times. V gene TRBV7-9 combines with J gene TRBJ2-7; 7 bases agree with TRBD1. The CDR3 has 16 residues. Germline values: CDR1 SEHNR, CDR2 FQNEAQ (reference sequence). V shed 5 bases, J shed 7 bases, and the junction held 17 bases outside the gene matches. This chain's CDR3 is CASSPRGAGTAREQYF. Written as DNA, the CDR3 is TGTGCCAGCAGCCCGAGGGGTGCAGGGACAGCAAGGGAGCAGTACTTC.

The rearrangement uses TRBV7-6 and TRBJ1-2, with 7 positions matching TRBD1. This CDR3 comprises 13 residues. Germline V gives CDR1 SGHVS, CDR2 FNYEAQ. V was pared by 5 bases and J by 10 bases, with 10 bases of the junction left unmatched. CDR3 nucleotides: TGTGCCAGCAGCGCGGACAGGTTTTCCTACTACACCTTC. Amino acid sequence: CASSADRFSYYTF.

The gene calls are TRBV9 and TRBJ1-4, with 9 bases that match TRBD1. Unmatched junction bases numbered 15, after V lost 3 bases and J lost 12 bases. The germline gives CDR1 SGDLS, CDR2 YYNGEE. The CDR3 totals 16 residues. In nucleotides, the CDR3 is TGTGCCAGCAGCGGCCCTGGTCGGGACAGGGAACGTCAACTGTTTTTT. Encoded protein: CASSGPGRDRERQLFF.

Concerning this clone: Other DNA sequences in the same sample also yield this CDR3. This CDR3 reads CASSLDPDTQYF. In DNA form, the CDR3 reads TGTGCCAGCAGCTTAGATCCAGATACGCAGTATTTT. This chain joins TRBV11-2 and TRBJ2-3; D not certain. The length of the CDR3 is 12 residues. The V end was cut by 0 bases, the J end by 4 bases, with 2 bases between. CDR1 SGHAT and CDR2 FQNNGV come from the germline V gene.

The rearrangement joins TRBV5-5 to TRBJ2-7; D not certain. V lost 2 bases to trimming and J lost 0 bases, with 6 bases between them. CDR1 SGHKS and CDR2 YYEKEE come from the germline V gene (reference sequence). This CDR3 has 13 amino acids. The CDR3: CASSFGYSYEQYF. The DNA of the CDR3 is TGTGCCAGCAGCTTTGGCTACTCCTACGAGCAGTACTTC.

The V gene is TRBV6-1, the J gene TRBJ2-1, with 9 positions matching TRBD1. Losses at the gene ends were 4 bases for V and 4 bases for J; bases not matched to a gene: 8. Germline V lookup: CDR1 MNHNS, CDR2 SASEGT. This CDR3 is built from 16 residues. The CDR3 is CASSVGPGQGYNEQFF. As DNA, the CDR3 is TGTGCCAGCAGTGTTGGACCGGGACAGGGATACAATGAGCAGTTCTTC.

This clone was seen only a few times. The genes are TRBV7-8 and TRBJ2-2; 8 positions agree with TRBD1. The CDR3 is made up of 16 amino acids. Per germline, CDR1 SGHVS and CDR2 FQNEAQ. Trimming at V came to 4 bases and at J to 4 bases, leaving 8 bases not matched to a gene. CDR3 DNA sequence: TGTGCCAGCAGCTCCCCTCGGACAGGGCCCACCGGGGAGCTGTTTTTT. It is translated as CASSSPRTGPTGELFF.

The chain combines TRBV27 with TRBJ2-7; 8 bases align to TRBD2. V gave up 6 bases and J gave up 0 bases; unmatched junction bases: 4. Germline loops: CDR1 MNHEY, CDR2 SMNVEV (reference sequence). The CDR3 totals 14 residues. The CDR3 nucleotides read TGTGCCAGCAGCCCGGGACTAGTCTCCTACGAGCAGTACTTC. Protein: CASSPGLVSYEQYF.

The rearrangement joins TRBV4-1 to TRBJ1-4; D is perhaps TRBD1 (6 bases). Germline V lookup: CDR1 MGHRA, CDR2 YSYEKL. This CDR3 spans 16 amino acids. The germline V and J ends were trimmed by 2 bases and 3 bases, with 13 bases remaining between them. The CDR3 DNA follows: TGCGCCAGCAGCCAACAAACAGGGTTAGCTAATGAAAAACTGTTTTTT. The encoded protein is CASSQQTGLANEKLFF.

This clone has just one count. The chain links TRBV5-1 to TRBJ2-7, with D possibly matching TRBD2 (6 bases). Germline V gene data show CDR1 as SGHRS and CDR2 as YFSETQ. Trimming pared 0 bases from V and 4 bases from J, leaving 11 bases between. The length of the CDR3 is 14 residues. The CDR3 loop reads CASSLDAGRYEQYF. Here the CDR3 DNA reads TGCGCCAGCAGCTTGGACGCGGGGCGATACGAGCAGTACTTC.

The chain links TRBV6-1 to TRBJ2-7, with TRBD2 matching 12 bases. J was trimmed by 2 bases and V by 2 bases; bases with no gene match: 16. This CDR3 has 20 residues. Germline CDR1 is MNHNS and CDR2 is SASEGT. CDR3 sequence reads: CASSESGLAGGFRLPYEQYF. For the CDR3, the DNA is TGTGCCAGCAGTGAATCGGGCCTAGCGGGAGGGTTCCGATTGCCCTACGAGCAGTACTTC.

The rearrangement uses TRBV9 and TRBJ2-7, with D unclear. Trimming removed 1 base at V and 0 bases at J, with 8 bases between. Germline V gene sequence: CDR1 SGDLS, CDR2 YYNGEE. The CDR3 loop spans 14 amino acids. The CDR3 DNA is TGTGCCAGCAGCGTAAGACCTATCTCCTACGAGCAGTACTTC. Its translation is CASSVRPISYEQYF.

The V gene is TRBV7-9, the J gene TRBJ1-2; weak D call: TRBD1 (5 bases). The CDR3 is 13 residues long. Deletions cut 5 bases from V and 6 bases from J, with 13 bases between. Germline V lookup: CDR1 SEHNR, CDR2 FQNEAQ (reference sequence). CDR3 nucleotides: TGTGCCAGCAGCCCTGGGACCTCAAATGGCTACACCTTC. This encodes CASSPGTSNGYTF.

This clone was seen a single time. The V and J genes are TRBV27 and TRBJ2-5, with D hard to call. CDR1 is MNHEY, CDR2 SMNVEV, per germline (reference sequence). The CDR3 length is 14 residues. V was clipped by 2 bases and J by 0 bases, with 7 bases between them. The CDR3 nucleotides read TGTGCCAGCAGTTTAGGGGTGAACCAAGAGACCCAGTACTTC. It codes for CASSLGVNQETQYF.